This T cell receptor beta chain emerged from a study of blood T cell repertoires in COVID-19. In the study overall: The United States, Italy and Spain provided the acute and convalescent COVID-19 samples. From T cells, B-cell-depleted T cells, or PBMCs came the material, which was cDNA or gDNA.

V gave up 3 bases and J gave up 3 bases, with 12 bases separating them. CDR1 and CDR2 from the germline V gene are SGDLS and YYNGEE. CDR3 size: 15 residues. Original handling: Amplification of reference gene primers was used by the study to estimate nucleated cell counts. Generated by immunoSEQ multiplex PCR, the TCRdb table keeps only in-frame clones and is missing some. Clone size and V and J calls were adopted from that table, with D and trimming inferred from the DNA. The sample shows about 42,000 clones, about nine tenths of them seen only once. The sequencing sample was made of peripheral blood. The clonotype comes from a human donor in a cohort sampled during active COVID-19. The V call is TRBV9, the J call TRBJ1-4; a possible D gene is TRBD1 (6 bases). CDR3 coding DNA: TGTGCCAGCAGCGGGACAGCGAATTCTAATGAAAAACTGTTTTTT. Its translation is CASSGTANSNEKLFF.